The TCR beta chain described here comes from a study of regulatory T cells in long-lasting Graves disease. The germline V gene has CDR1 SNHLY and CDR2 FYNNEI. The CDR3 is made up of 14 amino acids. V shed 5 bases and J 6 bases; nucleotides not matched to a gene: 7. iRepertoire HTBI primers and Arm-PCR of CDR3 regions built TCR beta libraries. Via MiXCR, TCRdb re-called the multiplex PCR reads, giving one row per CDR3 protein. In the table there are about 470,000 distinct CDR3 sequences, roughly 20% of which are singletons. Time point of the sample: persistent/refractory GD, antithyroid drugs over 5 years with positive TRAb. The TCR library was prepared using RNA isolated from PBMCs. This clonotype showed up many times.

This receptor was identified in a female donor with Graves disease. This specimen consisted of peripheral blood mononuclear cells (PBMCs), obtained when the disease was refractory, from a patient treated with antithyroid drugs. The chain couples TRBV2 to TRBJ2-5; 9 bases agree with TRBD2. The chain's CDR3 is CASSQTSGPKTQYF. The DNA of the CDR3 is TGTGCCAGCAGTCAGACTAGCGGTCCAAAGACCCAGTACTTC.